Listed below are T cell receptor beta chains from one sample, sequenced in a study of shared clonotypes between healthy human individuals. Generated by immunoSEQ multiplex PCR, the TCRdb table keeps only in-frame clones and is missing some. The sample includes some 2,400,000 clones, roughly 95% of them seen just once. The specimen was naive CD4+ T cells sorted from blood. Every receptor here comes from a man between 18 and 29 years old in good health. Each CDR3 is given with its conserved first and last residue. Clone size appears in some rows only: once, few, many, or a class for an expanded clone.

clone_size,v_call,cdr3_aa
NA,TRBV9,CASSVLQGPPSEQYF
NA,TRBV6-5,CASSYAGSNEQFF
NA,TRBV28,CASSPGQGNEQYF
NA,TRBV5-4,CASSLQVAEQFF
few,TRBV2,CASTGRVSGANVLTF
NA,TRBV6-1,CASSSTYNSPLHF
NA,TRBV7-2,CASSFQSANYGYTF
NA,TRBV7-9,CASSQGAEAFF
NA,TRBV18,CASSPGQRNTEAFF
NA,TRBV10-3,CAISESRASGEVGELFF
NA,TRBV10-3,CAIRASGREYNEQFF
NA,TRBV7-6,CASSFPSGLSSATQYF
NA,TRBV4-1,CASSQDLSRYGYTF
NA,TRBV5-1,CASSLQGSPLPGNTIYF
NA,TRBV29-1,CSGRQGQETQYF
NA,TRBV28,CASSLQGARGTGELFF
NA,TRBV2,CASSLTGGEEQYF
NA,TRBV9,CASSPSGQFGNTIYF
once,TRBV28,CASSLGIRSSGNTIYF
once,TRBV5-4,CASSYPDRVGNEQFF
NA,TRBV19,CASSFAKSYEQYF
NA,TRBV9,CASNLAGGYQETQYF
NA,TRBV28,CASTPGGTSYEQYF
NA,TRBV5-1,CASSLGGRNSQETQYF
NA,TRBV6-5,CASSYSTSGGYNEQFF
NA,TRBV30,CASPGRNTGELFF
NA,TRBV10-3,CAVRNRAGDTGELFF
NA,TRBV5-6,CASSLEIRSTEAFF
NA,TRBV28,CASTSQGADEKLFF
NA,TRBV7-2,CASSLDGTTNEKLFF
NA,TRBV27,CASSPPGRGSGGSYEQYF
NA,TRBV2,CASRAGQGTGAFF
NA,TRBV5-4,CASSLAGREGNNEQFF
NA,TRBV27,CASSLRVNQPQHF
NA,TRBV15,CATSRGAGGLQETQYF
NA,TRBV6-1,CASSVTSGGYEQYF
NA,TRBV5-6,CASSLDSEQETQYF
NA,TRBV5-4,CASSLGLAGSSYEQYF
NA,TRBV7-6,CASSRSGVSYEQYF
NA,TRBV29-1,CSVQRDSYNEQFF
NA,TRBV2,CASSDSGPTYGYTF